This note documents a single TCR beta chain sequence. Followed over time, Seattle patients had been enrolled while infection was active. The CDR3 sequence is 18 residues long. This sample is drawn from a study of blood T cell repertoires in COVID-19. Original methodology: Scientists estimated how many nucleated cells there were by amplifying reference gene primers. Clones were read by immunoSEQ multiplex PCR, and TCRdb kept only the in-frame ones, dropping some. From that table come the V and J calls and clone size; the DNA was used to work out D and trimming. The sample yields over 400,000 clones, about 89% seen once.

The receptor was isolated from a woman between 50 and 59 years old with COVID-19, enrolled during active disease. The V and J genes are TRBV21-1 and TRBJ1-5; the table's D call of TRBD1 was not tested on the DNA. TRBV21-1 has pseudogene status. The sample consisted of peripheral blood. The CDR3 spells CASSKKQGPQKDNQPQHF. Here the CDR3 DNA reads TGTGCCAGCAGCAAAAAGCAGGGGCCGCAGAAAGACAATCAGCCCCAGCATTTT.